This TCR beta chain comes out of a study of T cell repertoires in cytomegalovirus infection. Study summary: Recently identified HLA-C-restricted CMV epitopes and well-studied HLA-B-restricted CMV epitopes were used by the study.

Between the trimmed V and J ends, which lost 3 bases and 0 bases, there was a span of 9 bases. There are 15 residues in the CDR3. TCRdb processed the reads anew with MiXCR; each CDR3 protein has one entry. The sample shows roughly 990,000 distinct CDR3 sequences, 30% to 40% of them seen only once. General study results and limits: Clonotype analysis showed dominance of the ex vivo response by HLA-C-restricted CMV-specific TCR beta clonotypes.

This clonotype was counted a single time. Its cognate antigen is unknown. The chain joins TRBV12-3 or TRBV12-4 to TRBJ1-5, with D uncertain. This TCR derives from a human donor in good health (CMV status not recorded). Some clones in this sample may be carry-over from other donors' samples. The material was cultured CD8+ T cells from PBMCs, obtained from culture after CMV antigen stimulation. The CDR3 protein is CASSFFGVSNQPQHF. The CDR3 nucleotides are TGTGCCAGCAGTTTTTTCGGGGTTAGCAATCAGCCCCAGCATTTT.